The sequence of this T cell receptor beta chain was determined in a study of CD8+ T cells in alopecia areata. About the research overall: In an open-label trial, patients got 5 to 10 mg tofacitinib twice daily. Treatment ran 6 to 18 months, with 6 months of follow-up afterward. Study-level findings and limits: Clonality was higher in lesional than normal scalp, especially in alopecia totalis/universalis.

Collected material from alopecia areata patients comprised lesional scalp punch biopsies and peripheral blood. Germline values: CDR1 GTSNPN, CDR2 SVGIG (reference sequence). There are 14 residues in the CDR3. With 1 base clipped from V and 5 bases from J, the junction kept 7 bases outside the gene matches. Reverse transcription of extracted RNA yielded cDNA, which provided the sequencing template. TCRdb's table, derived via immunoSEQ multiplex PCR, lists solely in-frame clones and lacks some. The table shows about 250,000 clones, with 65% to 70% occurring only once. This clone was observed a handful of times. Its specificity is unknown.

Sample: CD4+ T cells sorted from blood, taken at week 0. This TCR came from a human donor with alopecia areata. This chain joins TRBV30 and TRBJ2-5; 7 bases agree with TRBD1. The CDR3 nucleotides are TGTGCCTGGAGTGGATTGGGACAGATGGAGACCCAGTACTTC. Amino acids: CAWSGLGQMETQYF.